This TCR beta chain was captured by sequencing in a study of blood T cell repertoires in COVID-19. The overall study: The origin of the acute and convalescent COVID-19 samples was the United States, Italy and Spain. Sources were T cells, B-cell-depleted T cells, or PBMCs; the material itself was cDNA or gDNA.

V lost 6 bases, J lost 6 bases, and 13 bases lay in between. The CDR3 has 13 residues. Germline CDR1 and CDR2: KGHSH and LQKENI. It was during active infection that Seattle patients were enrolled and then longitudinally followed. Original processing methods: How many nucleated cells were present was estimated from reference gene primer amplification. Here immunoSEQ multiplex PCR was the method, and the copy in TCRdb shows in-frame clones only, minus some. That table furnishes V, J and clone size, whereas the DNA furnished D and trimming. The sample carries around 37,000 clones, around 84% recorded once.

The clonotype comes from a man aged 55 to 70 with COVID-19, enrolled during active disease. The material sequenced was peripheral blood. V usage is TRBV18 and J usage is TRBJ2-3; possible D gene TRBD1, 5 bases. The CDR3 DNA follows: TGTGCCAGCTCGCTCCAGGGCAGGGATACGCAGTATTTT. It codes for CASSLQGRDTQYF.